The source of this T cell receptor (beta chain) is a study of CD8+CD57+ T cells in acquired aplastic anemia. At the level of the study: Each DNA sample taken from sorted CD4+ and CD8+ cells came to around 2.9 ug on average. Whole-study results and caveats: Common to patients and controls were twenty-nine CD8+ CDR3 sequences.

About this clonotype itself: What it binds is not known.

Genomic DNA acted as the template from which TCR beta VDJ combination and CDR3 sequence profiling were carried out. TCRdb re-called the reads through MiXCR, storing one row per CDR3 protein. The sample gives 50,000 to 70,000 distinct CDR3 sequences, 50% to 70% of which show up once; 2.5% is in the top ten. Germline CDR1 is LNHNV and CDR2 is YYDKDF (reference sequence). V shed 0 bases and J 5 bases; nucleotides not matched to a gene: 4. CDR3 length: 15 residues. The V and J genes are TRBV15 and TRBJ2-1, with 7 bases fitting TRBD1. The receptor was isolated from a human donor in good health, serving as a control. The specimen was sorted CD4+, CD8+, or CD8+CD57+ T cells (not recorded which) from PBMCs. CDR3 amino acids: CATSRDWDRNNEQFF. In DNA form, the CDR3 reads TGTGCCACCAGCAGAGATTGGGACAGAAACAATGAGCAGTTCTTC. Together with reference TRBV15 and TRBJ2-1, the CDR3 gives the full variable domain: DAMVIQNPRYQVTQFGKPVTLSCSQTLNHNVMYWYQQKSSQAPKLLFHYYDKDFNNEADTPDNFQSRRPNTSFCFLDIRSPGLGDTAMYLCATSRDWDRNNEQFFGPGTRLTVL.